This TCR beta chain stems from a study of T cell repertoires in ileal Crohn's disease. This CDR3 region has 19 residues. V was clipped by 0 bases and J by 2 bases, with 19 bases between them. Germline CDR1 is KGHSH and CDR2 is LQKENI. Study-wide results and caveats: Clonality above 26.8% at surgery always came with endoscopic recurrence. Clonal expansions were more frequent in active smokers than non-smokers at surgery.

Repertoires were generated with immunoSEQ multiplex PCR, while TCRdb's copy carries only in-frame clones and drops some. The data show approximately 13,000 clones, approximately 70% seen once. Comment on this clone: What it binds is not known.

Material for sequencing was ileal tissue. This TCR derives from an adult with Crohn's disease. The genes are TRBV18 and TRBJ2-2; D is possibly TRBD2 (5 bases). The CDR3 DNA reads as TGTGCCAGCTCACCACCGCTGGGAGCAGCATCTTTTAACACCGGGGAGCTGTTTTTT. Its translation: CASSPPLGAASFNTGELFF.